A selection of T cell receptor beta chains follows, all from one sample in a study of blood T cell repertoires in COVID-19. Using immunoSEQ multiplex PCR, the repertoire was profiled, and TCRdb retains in-frame clones only, with some absent. This table holds tens of thousands of clones, over 85% found once. Sequencing input: peripheral blood. These receptors were taken from a human donor with active COVID-19. The donor label of this sample is uncertain. Both conserved end residues are part of each CDR3. A D gene is named only where the DNA matches it firmly. Some rows mark clone size as missing; the rest say once, few, many or name a class of expanded clone.

clone size: -
V gene: TRBV5-4
J gene: TRBJ2-1
D gene: -
CDR3 protein: CASTPAGGTQYNEQFF
CDR3 DNA: TGTGCCAGCACACCTGCCGGGGGGACACAATACAATGAGCAGTTCTTC

clone size: -
V gene: TRBV11-3
J gene: TRBJ2-1
D gene: TRBD2
CDR3 protein: CASSWSGGAYNEQFF
CDR3 DNA: TGTGCCAGCAGCTGGAGCGGGGGGGCCTACAATGAGCAGTTCTTC

clone size: -
V gene: TRBV12-5
J gene: TRBJ2-3
D gene: TRBD2
CDR3 protein: CASGLGTSGRRPTDTQYF
CDR3 DNA: TGTGCTAGTGGTCTCGGGACTAGCGGGAGGAGGCCCACAGATACGCAGTATTTT

clone size: -
V gene: TRBV15
J gene: TRBJ2-7
D gene: -
CDR3 protein: CATSRDKSGYEQYF
CDR3 DNA: TGTGCCACCAGCAGAGATAAGTCGGGGTACGAGCAGTACTTC

clone size: -
V gene: TRBV5-4
J gene: TRBJ2-5
D gene: TRBD1
CDR3 protein: CASSADRGRQETQYF
CDR3 DNA: TGTGCCAGCAGCGCGGACAGGGGCCGCCAAGAGACCCAGTACTTC

clone size: -
V gene: TRBV11-3
J gene: TRBJ2-1
D gene: TRBD2
CDR3 protein: CASSPGTRPYNEQFF
CDR3 DNA: TGTGCCAGCAGCCCCGGGACTAGACCGTACAATGAGCAGTTCTTC

clone size: -
V gene: TRBV3-1/TRBV3-2
J gene: TRBJ1-5
D gene: -
CDR3 protein: CASSQGEGGDSNNQPQHF
CDR3 DNA: TGTGCCAGCAGCCAAGGGGAGGGTGGTGACTCAAATAATCAGCCCCAGCATTTT

clone size: -
V gene: TRBV5-1
J gene: TRBJ2-3
D gene: TRBD1
CDR3 protein: CATDNRDRGGTDTQYF
CDR3 DNA: TGCGCCACCGATAACCGGGACAGGGGGGGCACAGATACGCAGTATTTT

clone size: -
V gene: TRBV5-1
J gene: TRBJ1-1
D gene: -
CDR3 protein: CASKSGNTEAFF
CDR3 DNA: TGCGCCAGCAAATCGGGGAACACTGAAGCTTTCTTT

clone size: -
V gene: TRBV9
J gene: TRBJ1-2
D gene: TRBD1
CDR3 protein: CASSVGGTGDIYRGYTF
CDR3 DNA: TGTGCCAGCAGCGTAGGAGGGACAGGGGATATCTATAGGGGCTACACCTTC

clone size: -
V gene: TRBV12-3/TRBV12-4
J gene: TRBJ1-1
D gene: -
CDR3 protein: CASSFMGDTEAFF
CDR3 DNA: TGTGCCAGCAGTTTTATGGGAGACACTGAAGCTTTCTTT

clone size: -
V gene: TRBV5-1
J gene: TRBJ1-5
D gene: -
CDR3 protein: CASSITGQTNQPQHF
CDR3 DNA: TGCGCCAGCAGCATCACTGGACAAACCAATCAGCCCCAGCATTTT

clone size: -
V gene: TRBV21-1
J gene: TRBJ2-7
D gene: -
CDR3 protein: CASSKVGRWQGASYYEQYF
CDR3 DNA: TGTGCCAGCAGCAAAGTCGGGAGATGGCAGGGGGCCTCTTACTACGAGCAGTACTTC

clone size: -
V gene: TRBV4-1
J gene: TRBJ1-3
D gene: TRBD1
CDR3 protein: CASSPLAQGENTIYF
CDR3 DNA: TGCGCCAGCAGCCCCCTGGCCCAGGGGGAAAACACCATATATTTT

clone size: -
V gene: TRBV5-4
J gene: TRBJ1-1
D gene: TRBD1
CDR3 protein: CASSTTGGNTEAFF
CDR3 DNA: TGTGCCAGCAGCACTACAGGGGGCAACACTGAAGCTTTCTTT

clone size: -
V gene: TRBV30
J gene: TRBJ1-5
D gene: TRBD1
CDR3 protein: CAWNTGGLSNQPQHF
CDR3 DNA: TGTGCCTGGAACACAGGGGGACTTAGCAATCAGCCCCAGCATTTT

clone size: -
V gene: TRBV7-7
J gene: TRBJ2-7
D gene: TRBD2
CDR3 protein: CASSPAGGRNEQYF
CDR3 DNA: TGTGCCAGCAGCCCAGCGGGGGGCAGGAACGAGCAGTACTTC

clone size: -
V gene: TRBV6-5
J gene: TRBJ2-5
D gene: -
CDR3 protein: CASRHRRQDVTQYF
CDR3 DNA: TGTGCCAGCAGACATAGGAGGCAGGATGTGACCCAGTACTTC

clone size: once
V gene: TRBV30
J gene: TRBJ2-1
D gene: TRBD1
CDR3 protein: CAWSTGTDGDEQFF
CDR3 DNA: TGTGCCTGGAGCACCGGGACAGATGGGGATGAGCAGTTCTTC

clone size: -
V gene: TRBV5-4
J gene: TRBJ2-1
D gene: -
CDR3 protein: CASSLASYYNEQFF
CDR3 DNA: TGTGCCAGCAGCTTGGCGAGCTACTACAATGAGCAGTTCTTC

clone size: -
V gene: TRBV2
J gene: TRBJ2-3
D gene: -
CDR3 protein: CASSDEYTQYF
CDR3 DNA: TGTGCCAGCAGTGACGAGTATACGCAGTATTTT

clone size: -
V gene: TRBV5-1
J gene: TRBJ1-1
D gene: -
CDR3 protein: CASSLAAGLNTEAFF
CDR3 DNA: TGCGCCAGCAGCTTGGCGGCAGGGCTGAACACTGAAGCTTTCTTT

clone size: -
V gene: TRBV19
J gene: TRBJ2-5
D gene: TRBD2
CDR3 protein: CASSTLAGQETQYF
CDR3 DNA: TGTGCCAGTAGTACCCTAGCGGGGCAAGAGACCCAGTACTTC

clone size: -
V gene: TRBV3-1/TRBV3-2
J gene: TRBJ2-1
D gene: -
CDR3 protein: CASSQRGSNEQFF
CDR3 DNA: TGTGCCAGCAGCCAGCGGGGATCCAATGAGCAGTTCTTC

clone size: -
V gene: TRBV30
J gene: TRBJ1-3
D gene: TRBD1
CDR3 protein: CAWSVGGDRGSGNTIYF
CDR3 DNA: TGTGCCTGGAGTGTGGGTGGGGACAGGGGATCTGGAAACACCATATATTTT

clone size: -
V gene: TRBV24-1
J gene: TRBJ2-3
D gene: TRBD2
CDR3 protein: CATSDRLAGLTDTQYF
CDR3 DNA: TGTGCCACCAGTGACCGACTAGCGGGATTGACAGATACGCAGTATTTT

clone size: -
V gene: TRBV5-6
J gene: TRBJ1-2
D gene: TRBD1
CDR3 protein: CASTRRDRDGYTF
CDR3 DNA: TGTGCCAGCACCCGCCGGGACAGGGATGGCTACACCTTC